This T cell receptor beta chain was found in a study of early T cells in non-severe SARS-CoV-2 infection. Study-level background: The chains were unpaired, and the sequenced material was bulk RNA from unsorted whole blood.

A single record per CDR3 protein comes from TCRdb applying MiXCR to the 5' RACE reads. This table has tens of thousands of distinct CDR3 sequences, roughly a tenth appearing once. The germline gives CDR1 SGDLS, CDR2 YYNGEE. The CDR3 loop spans 15 amino acids. V lost 0 bases and J lost 1, with 9 bases in between. This specimen was whole blood, taken at baseline. This sequence was found in an adult who was a healthcare worker with PCR-confirmed SARS-CoV-2 infection or an uninfected control (not recorded which). The J gene is TRBJ2-3, the V gene TRBV9; possibly TRBD2 for D (6 bases). CDR3 coding DNA: TGTGCCAGCAGCGTAGTGGCTAGCGGCACAGATACGCAGTATTTT. Amino acid sequence: CASSVVASGTDTQYF.